Below are 9 T cell receptor beta chains sequenced from a single sample in a study of blood T cell repertoires in COVID-19. Assay: immunoSEQ multiplex PCR; the TCRdb copy retains only in-frame clones and omits some. The repertoire holds roughly 180,000 clones, with approximately 84% as singletons. Sequencing input: peripheral blood. The receptors shown here come from a woman aged 45-59 years with COVID-19, enrolled during active disease.

The rearrangement joins TRBV4-2 to TRBJ2-3, with 10 positions matching TRBD2. The germline V gene has CDR1 LGHNA and CDR2 YNFKEQ. The trim removed 1 base at V and 2 bases at J, leaving 3 bases unmatched. This CDR3 is 16 amino acids long. The CDR3 DNA sequence: TGTGCCAGCAGCCAAGGGAGCGGGGGGGACACAGATACGCAGTATTTT. Translating gives CASSQGSGGDTDTQYF.

In its sample, this clone was seen once. The CDR3 region is CASSSTPLPGQGSDEQFF. DNA of the CDR3: TGTGCCAGCAGCTCCACACCACTCCCGGGACAGGGTAGCGATGAGCAGTTCTTC. The chain joins TRBV11-2 to TRBJ2-1; 9 bases agree with TRBD1. Looked up from germline, CDR1 is SGHAT and CDR2 is FQNNGV. J gave up 8 bases and V 4 bases, and 18 bases lay outside the gene matches. The CDR3 runs 18 residues.

The sample holds one count of this clone. The CDR3: CASSPSNSPLHF. DNA for the CDR3: TGTGCCAGCAGCCCCAGTAATTCACCCCTCCACTTT. This rearrangement joins TRBV3-1 (or the pseudogene TRBV3-2) to TRBJ1-6; D gene ambiguous. Trimming removed 4 bases from V and 6 bases from J, with 4 bases in between. Germline V gene lookup returns CDR1 LGHDT and CDR2 YNNKEL (reference sequence). There are 12 residues in the CDR3.

The chain uses TRBV21-1 and TRBJ2-4; the DNA was not used to check the table's D call, TRBD1. TRBV21-1 is labeled a pseudogene. The CDR3 runs 16 residues. The CDR3 DNA reads TGTGCCAGCAGCAAAGTTTCGACAGGAGCCAAAAACATTCAGTACTTC. Its protein product is CASSKVSTGAKNIQYF.

This clone has just a few counts. This rearrangement joins TRBV2 to TRBJ2-3; the match to TRBD1 covers 10 bases. Per germline, CDR1 SNHLY and CDR2 FYNNEI. J lost 7 bases, V lost 6 bases, and 7 bases had no gene match. This CDR3 comprises 14 residues. CDR3 sequence: CASRWRQGANTQYF. Written as DNA, the CDR3 is TGTGCCAGCAGATGGAGACAGGGGGCAAATACGCAGTATTTT.

In this sample, this clone turned up once. V usage is TRBV29-1 and J usage is TRBJ2-5; TRBD1 might be the D (5 bases). This CDR3 spans 14 amino acids. Germline-derived CDR1 and CDR2 are SQVTM and ANQGSEA. The ends were cut back, 6 bases at V and 5 bases at J, with 19 bases in the middle. For the CDR3, the DNA is TGCAGCGTGGGGCTTTTCCTGCCAACGGAGACCCAGTACTTC. As protein: CSVGLFLPTETQYF.

This chain links TRBV13 with TRBJ1-5; no clear D. The ends were cut back, 5 bases at V and 11 bases at J, with 16 bases in the middle. Germline values: CDR1 PRHDT, CDR2 FYEKMQ (reference sequence). The CDR3 consists of 13 residues. This CDR3 reads CASSLGLKRAQHF. The CDR3 DNA reads as TGTGCCAGCAGCCTCGGGCTCAAGAGGGCCCAGCATTTT.

The chain carries TRBV5-6 and TRBJ2-7; possibly TRBD1 for D (5 bases). This CDR3 comprises 11 residues. The germline V gene encodes CDR1 SGHDT and CDR2 YYEEEE. V lost 5 bases to trimming and J lost 6 bases, with 9 bases between them. The CDR3, as DNA: TGTGCCAGCAGTCTTGGGGCCGAGCAGTACTTC. This sequence encodes CASSLGAEQYF. Supplemented by reference TRBV5-6 and TRBJ2-7, the full variable domain reads DAGVTQSPTHLIKTRGQQVTLRCSPKSGHDTVSWYQQALGQGPQFIFQYYEEEERQRGNFPDRFSGHQFPNYSSELNVNALLLGDSALYLCASSLGAEQYFGPGTRLTVT.

V gene TRBV5-1 combines with J gene TRBJ2-1; 10 bases line up with TRBD1. The CDR3 sequence is 15 residues long. CDR1 SGHRS and CDR2 YFSETQ come from the germline V gene. Trimming cost V 1 base and J 4 bases; bases outside gene matches: 2. CDR3 nucleotides: TGCGCCAGCAGCTTGACGGGACAGGGGTACAATGAGCAGTTCTTC. Encoded protein: CASSLTGQGYNEQFF. The complete variable domain, with remaining parts taken from reference TRBV5-1 and TRBJ2-1, reads KAGVTQTPRYLIKTRGQQVTLSCSPISGHRSVSWYQQTPGQGLQFLFEYFSETQRNKGNFPGRFSGRQFSNSRSEMNVSTLELGDSALYLCASSLTGQGYNEQFFGPGTRLTVL.